The 23 T cell receptor beta chains in this list originate from one sample, sequenced in a study of spatial heterogeneity in lung cancer. TCRdb reprocessed the 5' RACE reads with MiXCR, giving one entry per CDR3 protein. The sample holds around 19,000 distinct CDR3 sequences; over 20% are singletons and the top ten take around 20%. Time point of the sample: sample taken at primary tumor resection. Whole RNA, isolated from tumor, nontumor lung or frozen PBMC, was sequenced without prior sorting. Sample: PBMCs, taken at surgery. The receptors were gathered from a female donor with early-stage non-small cell lung cancer.

This clonotype was seen ten or more times. This chain uses TRBV6-6 with TRBJ1-2, with a possible D match to TRBD1 (6 bases). Trimming took 6 bases from V and 6 from J, leaving 20 bases between them. CDR3 length equals 15 residues. Per germline, CDR1 MNHNY and CDR2 SVGAGI (reference sequence). CDR3: CASRIATGIFNGYTF. The CDR3 DNA is TGTGCCAGCAGGATAGCTACAGGGATCTTTAATGGCTACACCTTC.

Sample share makes this clonotype medium-sized. The CDR3 sequence is CASSRGRDPVGELFF. The CDR3 DNA sequence: TGTGCCAGCAGTAGAGGGAGGGATCCGGTCGGGGAGCTGTTTTTT. The chain links TRBV28 to TRBJ2-2; 7 bases fit TRBD2. The CDR3 extends over 15 amino acids. V trimming: 5 bases; J trimming: 7 bases; junction bases outside the gene matches: 10. The germline V gene has CDR1 MDHEN and CDR2 SYDVKM.

This clonotype was observed at least ten times. This chain joins TRBV27 and TRBJ2-3; 12 bases map to TRBD2. The CDR3 is 18 residues long. Germline V gene sequence: CDR1 MNHEY, CDR2 SMNVEV (reference sequence). The ends lost 1 base at V and 1 base at J; junction bases unmatched: 6. DNA of the CDR3: TGTGCCAGCAGTTTATGGACTAGCGGGATGGAAGGCACAGATACGCAGTATTTT. The encoded protein is CASSLWTSGMEGTDTQYF.

This clonotype has only a few counts. This chain joins TRBV10-3 and TRBJ2-3; perhaps TRBD2 as D (7 bases). Trimming removed 7 bases from V and 4 bases from J, with 18 bases in between. CDR3 length: 15 residues. CDR1 and CDR2 (germline): ENHRY, SYGVKD. The CDR3: CAIKGGGEVPDTQYF. In DNA, the CDR3 is TGTGCCATCAAAGGCGGGGGCGAAGTGCCAGATACGCAGTATTTT.

This chain uses TRBV9 with TRBJ2-7; perhaps TRBD2 as D (5 bases). Germline lookup yields CDR1 SGDLS and CDR2 YYNGEE. This CDR3 has 14 residues. Trimming shortened V by 3 bases and J by 2 bases, and 12 bases separated the two germline ends. The DNA for the CDR3 is TGTGCCAGCAGCGGGACTGCTTTCCCCTACGAGCAGTACTTC. Residues: CASSGTAFPYEQYF.

This clonotype was observed many times. This chain links TRBV4-3 with TRBJ1-4; D not resolved. The CDR3 length is 17 residues. Per the germline V gene, CDR1 is LGHNA and CDR2 is YSLEER. The V and J ends lost 4 bases and 3 bases respectively, with 18 bases between them. This CDR3 reads CASSPDSPRTANEKLFF. The DNA for the CDR3 is TGCGCCAGCAGCCCCGACTCCCCACGGACGGCTAATGAAAAACTGTTTTTT.

This clonotype has at least ten counts. The rearrangement uses TRBV3-1 and TRBJ1-6; 9 bases are a match to TRBD1. This CDR3 has 16 amino acids. V shed 4 bases and J 6 bases; nucleotides not matched to a gene: 7. The V gene's germline CDR1 is LGHDT and CDR2 YNNKEL (reference sequence). The CDR3 nucleotides read TGTGCCAGCAGCCCCCGCGGACAGGGGATTAATTCACCCCTCCACTTT. Its protein product is CASSPRGQGINSPLHF.

This clonotype came up many times. This sequence joins TRBV6-5 and TRBJ2-5, with D possibly TRBD2 on 6 matching bases. V lost 0 bases to trimming and J lost 5 bases, with 13 bases between them. The germline V gene has CDR1 MNHEY and CDR2 SVGAGI. The CDR3 is 15 residues long. CDR3 DNA sequence: TGTGCCAGCAGTTACTCGCTAGCGCAGGGCGAGACCCAGTACTTC. This codes for CASSYSLAQGETQYF.

This clonotype has at least ten counts. V usage is TRBV12-3 or TRBV12-4 and J usage is TRBJ1-2; the D is unclear. The V gene lost 1 base and the J gene lost 8 bases, with 11 bases spanning the gap. CDR3 length: 13 residues. The CDR3 nucleotides are TGTGCCAGCAGTTTAGAGCGGTCTAGCGGCTACACCTTC. Translating it yields CASSLERSSGYTF.

In this sample, this clonotype turned up many times. V gene TRBV28 combines with J gene TRBJ2-7; unclear D gene. From germline, CDR1 is MDHEN and CDR2 SYDVKM. The CDR3 loop spans 16 amino acids. The germline V and J ends were trimmed by 4 bases and 2 bases, with 18 bases remaining between them. The CDR3 loop is CASSSPGVRKTYEQYF. CDR3 coding DNA: TGTGCCAGCAGTTCCCCCGGTGTAAGAAAGACCTACGAGCAGTACTTC.

J is TRBJ2-1 and V is TRBV24-1; 10 bases agree with TRBD2. Losses at the gene ends were 6 bases for V and 4 bases for J; bases not matched to a gene: 8. There are 16 residues in the CDR3. Germline V gene data show CDR1 as KGHDR and CDR2 as SFDVKD. CDR3 protein: CATSRSGTSEYNEQFF. In DNA, the CDR3 is TGTGCCACCAGTCGCTCCGGGACTAGCGAATACAATGAGCAGTTCTTC.

The rearrangement uses TRBV29-1 and TRBJ2-1, with TRBD2 matching 7 bases. The length of the CDR3 is 17 residues. CDR1 SQVTM and CDR2 ANQGSEA come from the germline V gene. V shed 2 bases and J 4 bases; nucleotides not matched to a gene: 14. Written as DNA, the CDR3 is TGCAGCGTTGAACGGGGGAGGGCAGCCGGAACTTACAATGAGCAGTTCTTC. It codes for CSVERGRAAGTYNEQFF.

The J gene is TRBJ1-4, the V gene TRBV11-2; TRBD1 might be the D (5 bases). The CDR3 runs to 14 residues. Trimming cost V 5 bases and J 3 bases, with 10 bases left between them. Germline V gene sequence: CDR1 SGHAT, CDR2 FQNNGV. The CDR3 nucleotides read TGTGCCAGCAGCGCAGGGCTTGCTAATGAAAAACTGTTTTTT. Protein: CASSAGLANEKLFF.

This clonotype showed up many times. The rearrangement uses TRBV19 and TRBJ2-3; possible D gene TRBD1, 6 bases. This CDR3 is built from 17 residues. CDR1 is LNHDA, CDR2 SQIVND, per germline (reference sequence). Trimming removed 5 bases at V and 1 base at J, with 19 bases between. The CDR3 here is CASSPLGQFGGTDTQYF. In DNA form, the CDR3 reads TGTGCCAGTAGTCCCCTAGGACAGTTTGGGGGCACAGATACGCAGTATTTT.

At least ten counts were recorded for this clonotype. The V and J genes are TRBV7-2 and TRBJ2-4; D possibly corresponds to TRBD2 (5 bases). From germline, CDR1 is SGHTA and CDR2 FQGNSA. V was trimmed by 0 bases and J by 4 bases, leaving 10 bases between them. The CDR3 has 15 amino acids. CDR3 residues: CASSLAGNRKNIQYF. The CDR3, as DNA: TGTGCCAGCAGCTTAGCCGGGAATCGGAAAAACATTCAGTACTTC.

V is TRBV5-4 and J is TRBJ1-2; D gene unclear. V was trimmed by 0 bases and J by 5 bases, leaving 8 bases between them. The CDR3 extends over 13 amino acids. CDR1 SGHNT and CDR2 YYREEE come from the germline V gene (reference sequence). The CDR3 coding sequence is TGTGCCAGCAGCTTGGAAGGGAATTATGGCTACACCTTC. It encodes CASSLEGNYGYTF. Full variable domain (remainder filled in from reference TRBV5-4 and TRBJ1-2): ETGVTQSPTHLIKTRGQQVTLRCSSQSGHNTVSWYQQALGQGPQFIFQYYREEENGRGNFPPRFSGLQFPNYSSELNVNALELDDSALYLCASSLEGNYGYTFGSGTRLTVV.

This clonotype is judged medium-sized (0.01 to 0.1%). This rearrangement joins TRBV5-1 to TRBJ2-7; a weak D match, TRBD1 (6 bases). CDR1 and CDR2 (germline): SGHRS, YFSETQ. The CDR3 is made up of 14 amino acids. The V end lost 2 bases, the J end lost 4 bases, and 13 bases lay between the germline ends. CDR3 DNA: TGCGCCAGCAGCTTAAGGACAGTCGCGTACGAGCAGTACTTC. Encoded protein: CASSLRTVAYEQYF. The full variable domain, rest sourced from reference TRBV5-1 and TRBJ2-7, is KAGVTQTPRYLIKTRGQQVTLSCSPISGHRSVSWYQQTPGQGLQFLFEYFSETQRNKGNFPGRFSGRQFSNSRSEMNVSTLELGDSALYLCASSLRTVAYEQYFGPGTRLTVT.

By sample fraction, this clonotype is medium-sized. The CDR3 bases are TGTGCCACCAGTGATCCCCCGACAGGGGTTGGCTACACCTTC. This encodes CATSDPPTGVGYTF. The chain couples TRBV24-1 to TRBJ1-2; 8 positions agree with TRBD1. Looked up from germline, CDR1 is KGHDR and CDR2 is SFDVKD. V lost 3 bases to trimming and J lost 7 bases; unmatched junction nucleotides: 6. This CDR3 has 14 amino acids.

This clonotype was counted ten times or more. The rearrangement joins TRBV10-1 to TRBJ2-3; D perhaps matches TRBD2 (6 bases). The germline V and J ends were trimmed by 3 bases and 8 bases, with 9 bases remaining between them. The germline gives CDR1 WNHNN, CDR2 SYGVQD (reference sequence). This CDR3 is built from 12 residues. DNA for the CDR3: TGCGCCAGCAGTGAATCAGCGGGTACGCAGTATTTT. Protein sequence: CASSESAGTQYF.

This chain uses TRBV4-1 with TRBJ2-1, with 8 bases fitting TRBD2. Germline V gene sequence: CDR1 MGHRA, CDR2 YSYEKL. The CDR3 sequence is 18 residues long. Trimming took 1 base from V and 1 from J; bases not matched to a gene: 9. The chain's CDR3 is CASSQVSSGSASYNEQFF. The CDR3, as DNA: TGCGCCAGCAGCCAAGTATCAAGCGGGAGCGCGTCCTACAATGAGCAGTTCTTC.

This clonotype turned up a few times. The genes are TRBV6-1 and TRBJ2-5; 8 bases agree with TRBD2. J gave up 4 bases and V 8 bases, and 12 bases lay outside the gene matches. The CDR3 totals 15 residues. Germline V gene sequence: CDR1 MNHNS, CDR2 SASEGT. The DNA for the CDR3 is TGTGCCAGCTCCGTCAGCGGGAGTCGTCGAGAGACCCAGTACTTC. The encoded protein is CASSVSGSRRETQYF.

This clonotype was seen many times. The chain links TRBV27 to TRBJ2-7; D may correspond to TRBD1 or TRBD2 (5 bases each). Trimming removed 4 bases from V and 6 bases from J, with 13 bases in between. The germline CDR1 and CDR2 sequences are MNHEY and SMNVEV (reference sequence). The CDR3 extends over 13 amino acids. CDR3: CASSWAFGGEQYF. In nucleotides, the CDR3 is TGTGCCAGCAGTTGGGCATTTGGGGGCGAGCAGTACTTC.

This clonotype was observed many times. CDR3 nucleotides: TGCAGCGTTGTAGGGAACTTGCAAGAGACCCAGTACTTC. As protein: CSVVGNLQETQYF. The chain uses TRBV29-1 and TRBJ2-5; D unresolved. Germline V gives CDR1 SQVTM, CDR2 ANQGSEA. The CDR3 extends over 13 amino acids. Trimming took off 4 bases at V and 2 bases at J, with 11 bases between the two ends.